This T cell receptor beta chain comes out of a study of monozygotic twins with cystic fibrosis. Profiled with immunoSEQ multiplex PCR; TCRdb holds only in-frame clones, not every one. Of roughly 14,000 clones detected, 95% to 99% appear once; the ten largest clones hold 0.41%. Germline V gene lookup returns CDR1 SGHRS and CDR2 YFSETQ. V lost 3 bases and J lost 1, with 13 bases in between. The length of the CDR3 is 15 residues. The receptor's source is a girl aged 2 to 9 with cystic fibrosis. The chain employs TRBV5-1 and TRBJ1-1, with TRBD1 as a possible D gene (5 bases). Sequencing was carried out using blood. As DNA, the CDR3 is TGCGCCAGCAGCTCCCAGGGAAGGCGGAACACTGAAGCTTTCTTT. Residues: CASSSQGRRNTEAFF.